This T cell receptor (beta chain) was recovered during a study of blood T cell repertoires in COVID-19. Clones were read by immunoSEQ multiplex PCR, and TCRdb kept only the in-frame ones, dropping some. Of around 160,000 clones listed, more than 75% are singletons. The V end lost 0 bases, the J end lost 7 bases, and 15 bases lay between the germline ends. Germline V gene lookup returns CDR1 MNHEY and CDR2 SVGAGI. The CDR3 sequence is 15 residues long. This chain links TRBV6-5 with TRBJ1-2; D unclear. The specimen sequenced was peripheral blood. The clonotype comes from a human donor with acute or convalescent COVID-19. The donor label of this sample is uncertain. CDR3 sequence: CASSYSLSRSGGYTF. CDR3 DNA sequence: TGTGCCAGCAGTTACTCCCTTTCACGGTCCGGTGGCTACACCTTC.